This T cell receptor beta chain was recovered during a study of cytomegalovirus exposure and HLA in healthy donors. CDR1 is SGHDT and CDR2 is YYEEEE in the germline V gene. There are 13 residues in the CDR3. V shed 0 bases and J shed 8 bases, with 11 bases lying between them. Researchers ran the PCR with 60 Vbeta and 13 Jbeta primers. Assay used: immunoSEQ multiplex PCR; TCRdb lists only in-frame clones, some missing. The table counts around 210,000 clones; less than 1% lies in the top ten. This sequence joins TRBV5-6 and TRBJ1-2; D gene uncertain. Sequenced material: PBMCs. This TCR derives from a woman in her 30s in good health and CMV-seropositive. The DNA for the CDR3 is TGTGCCAGCAGCTTGGTTGCATGGCAGGGCTACACCTTC. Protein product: CASSLVAWQGYTF.